The clone carrying this T cell receptor beta chain was observed a few times. From germline, CDR1 is MNHEY and CDR2 SVGAGI. The CDR3 has 16 residues. Trimming stripped 2 bases from V and 0 bases from J, with 8 bases between. Treg sorting used a CD4+CD25+CD127-/low gate. In TCRdb, the 5' RACE reads were re-called with MiXCR into one record per CDR3 protein. The profile shows about 40,000 distinct CDR3 sequences, roughly a fifth of them singletons. Sequenced: Tregs sorted from a lymph node. The TCR was taken from a female donor with breast cancer. J is TRBJ1-6 and V is TRBV6-5; D is uncertain. CDR3: CASSYRERSYNSPLHF. CDR3 sequence (DNA): TGTGCCAGCAGTTACAGGGAACGCTCCTATAATTCACCCCTCCACTTT.